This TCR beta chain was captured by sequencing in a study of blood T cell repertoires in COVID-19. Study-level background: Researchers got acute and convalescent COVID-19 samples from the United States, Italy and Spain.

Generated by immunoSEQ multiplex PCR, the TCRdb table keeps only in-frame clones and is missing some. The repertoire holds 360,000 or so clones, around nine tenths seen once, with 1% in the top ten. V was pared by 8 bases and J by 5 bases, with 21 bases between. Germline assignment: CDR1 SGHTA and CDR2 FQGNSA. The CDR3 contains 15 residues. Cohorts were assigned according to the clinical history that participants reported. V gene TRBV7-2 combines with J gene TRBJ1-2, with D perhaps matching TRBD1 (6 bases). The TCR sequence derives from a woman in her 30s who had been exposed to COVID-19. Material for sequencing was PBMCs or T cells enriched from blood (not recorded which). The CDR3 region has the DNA TGTGCCAGCGCCATAGACAGGCTCCGGTGGTATGGCTACACCTTC. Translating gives CASAIDRLRWYGYTF.